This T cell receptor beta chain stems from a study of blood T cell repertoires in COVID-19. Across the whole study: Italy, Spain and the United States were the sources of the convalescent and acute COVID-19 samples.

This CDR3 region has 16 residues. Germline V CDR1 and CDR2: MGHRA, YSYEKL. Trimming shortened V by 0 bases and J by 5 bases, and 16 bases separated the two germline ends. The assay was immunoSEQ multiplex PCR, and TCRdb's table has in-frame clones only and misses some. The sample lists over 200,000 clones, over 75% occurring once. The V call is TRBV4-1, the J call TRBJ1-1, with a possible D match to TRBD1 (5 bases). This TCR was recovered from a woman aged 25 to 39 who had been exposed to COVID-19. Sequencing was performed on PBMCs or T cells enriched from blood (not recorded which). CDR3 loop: CASSQDPTQGLTEAFF. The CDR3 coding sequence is TGCGCCAGCAGCCAAGATCCGACGCAGGGTCTTACTGAAGCTTTCTTT.